Listed here are 2 T cell receptor beta chains from one sample, sequenced in a study of cytomegalovirus exposure and HLA in healthy donors. The PCR used 60 Vbeta and 13 Jbeta primers. Sequenced by immunoSEQ multiplex PCR; TCRdb stores in-frame clones only, minus some. This sample contains about 170,000 clones. Source material: PBMCs. The receptors derive from a woman in her sixties in good health and CMV-seronegative.

The chain joins TRBV19 to TRBJ2-7; TRBD2 aligns across 12 bases. V was clipped by 2 bases and J by 7 bases; unmatched bases: 6. CDR1 LNHDA and CDR2 SQIVND come from the germline V gene (reference sequence). CDR3 length: 15 amino acids. CDR3 coding DNA: TGTGCCAGTAGTATAAGGGCTAGCGGGAGGGGTGAGCAGTACTTC. Translation: CASSIRASGRGEQYF.

The gene calls are TRBV29-1 and TRBJ1-2; 7 bases are a match to TRBD1. CDR1 and CDR2 (germline): SQVTM, ANQGSEA. V was clipped by 6 bases and J by 4 bases; unmatched bases: 5. CDR3 length: 12 residues. The CDR3 is CSVLTGTYGYTF. The DNA for the CDR3 is TGCAGCGTCCTGACAGGGACCTATGGCTACACCTTC.